This section outlines one T cell receptor (beta chain) sequence together with its context. Clones were read by immunoSEQ multiplex PCR, and TCRdb kept only the in-frame ones, dropping some. The table includes roughly 24,000 clones, 69% detected once. V dropped 0 bases and J dropped 9 bases, with 10 bases sitting between them. Germline assignment: CDR1 SGHRS and CDR2 YFSETQ. The CDR3 has 12 amino acids. This entry belongs to a study of tumor-infiltrating lymphocytes in localized non-small cell lung cancer. What was sequenced was lung tumor tissue. The TCR sequence derives from a human donor with non-small cell lung cancer. This sequence joins TRBV5-1 and TRBJ2-7; D is tentatively TRBD1 or TRBD2 (5 bases each). The CDR3 is CASSLEGSRQYF. DNA of the CDR3: TGCGCCAGCAGCTTGGAGGGGAGCCGGCAGTACTTC.